The next 8 T cell receptor beta chains were all read from a single sample in a study of graft-versus-host responses after intestinal transplantation. Clones were sequenced by immunoSEQ multiplex PCR, and TCRdb holds only the in-frame ones, with some missing. The sample records some 110,000 clones, around 90% being singletons. Antigens of these TCRs are unknown. The source was unstimulated CD4+ T cells sorted from spleen or lymph node cells, collected before transplant. These receptors were obtained from a human donor who was the organ donor for an intestinal transplant.

The rearrangement joins TRBV27 to TRBJ2-2; D might be TRBD1 (5 bases). CDR1 and CDR2 from the germline V gene are MNHEY and SMNVEV (reference sequence). The CDR3 runs 15 residues. V was pared by 6 bases and J by 4 bases, with 15 bases between. The CDR3 region has the DNA TGTGCCAGCAGCCGACAGCCCACTCCCACCGGGGAGCTGTTTTTT. Amino acid sequence: CASSRQPTPTGELFF.

V is TRBV19 and J is TRBJ1-4; the match to TRBD1 covers 7 bases. The CDR3 totals 13 residues. CDR1 and CDR2 from the germline V gene are LNHDA and SQIVND (reference sequence). V shed 5 bases and J 10 bases; nucleotides not matched to a gene: 7. The CDR3 DNA follows: TGTGCCAGTAGTGCCGACAGGGACGGAAAACTGTTTTTT. It codes for CASSADRDGKLFF.

V and J are TRBV5-1 and TRBJ2-7; TRBD1 matches at 7 bases. There are 15 residues in the CDR3. V was clipped by 8 bases and J by 0 bases; unmatched bases: 11. Germline V gives CDR1 SGHRS, CDR2 YFSETQ. The CDR3 reads CASRQGPDSSYEQYF. Written as DNA, the CDR3 is TGCGCCAGTAGACAGGGTCCTGACAGCTCCTACGAGCAGTACTTC.

This chain connects TRBV6-5 to TRBJ2-7; D might be TRBD1 (6 bases). V was trimmed by 5 bases and J by 3 bases, leaving 14 bases between them. The CDR3 is 14 residues long. In germline, CDR1 is MNHEY, CDR2 SVGAGI. In nucleotides, the CDR3 is TGTGCCAGCAGTGAATGGACAGCAAGCTACGAGCAGTACTTC. It yields the protein CASSEWTASYEQYF.

The CDR3 DNA reads as TGCGCCAGCAGCGGATCTCGGGTGGCGAACACCGGGGAGCTGTTTTTT. Encoded protein: CASSGSRVANTGELFF. The chain couples TRBV5-1 to TRBJ2-2; D ambiguous. This CDR3 is 16 amino acids long. V was pared by 4 bases and J by 0 bases, with 13 bases between. CDR1 is SGHRS and CDR2 is YFSETQ in the germline V gene.

The count of this clone is one. This chain joins TRBV5-1 and TRBJ2-5; 8 bases are a match to TRBD2. CDR1 is SGHRS, CDR2 YFSETQ, per germline. This CDR3 has 15 amino acids. V shed 4 bases and J 4 bases; nucleotides not matched to a gene: 9. The CDR3 DNA reads as TGCGCCAGCAGCACCAACCCGGGAGGGCCAGAGACCCAGTACTTC. Its translation: CASSTNPGGPETQYF.

The gene calls are TRBV28 and TRBJ1-1; D call uncertain. V was clipped by 5 bases and J by 1 base, with 14 bases between them. The CDR3 runs 15 residues. CDR1 and CDR2 from the germline V gene are MDHEN and SYDVKM. The CDR3 DNA reads as TGTGCCAGCAGTCCCATCTTTTGGGCGAACACTGAAGCTTTCTTT. It specifies CASSPIFWANTEAFF.

The rearrangement joins TRBV7-2 to TRBJ2-1; the match to TRBD2 covers 10 bases. Trimming removed 5 bases from V and 5 bases from J; junction bases left unmatched: 12. The CDR3 sequence is 17 residues long. Germline loops: CDR1 SGHTA, CDR2 FQGNSA. The CDR3 DNA is TGTGCCAGCAGCCCTACACGGACTAGCGGTATGAACAATGAGCAGTTCTTC. Translating gives CASSPTRTSGMNNEQFF. The entire variable domain, with the rest obtained from reference TRBV7-2 and TRBJ2-1, is as follows: GAGVSQSPSNKVTEKGKDVELRCDPISGHTALYWYRQSLGQGLEFLIYFQGNSAPDKSGLPSDRFSAERTGGSVSTLTIQRTQQEDSAVYLCASSPTRTSGMNNEQFFGPGTRLTVL.